The entry below gives a single T cell receptor (beta chain) sequence along with its context. The sample comes from a study of blood T cells in healthy people across ages. CDR3 length equals 12 residues. Unmatched junction bases numbered 2, after V lost 4 bases and J lost 2 bases. Germline-derived CDR1 and CDR2 are DFQATT and SNEGSKA (reference sequence). Then a second PCR, running roughly 7 to 11 cycles, was carried out with a sample-barcoded 5' primer and a J-beta primer mix. TCRdb re-called the 5' RACE reads with MiXCR, one entry per CDR3 protein. The table records about 930,000 distinct CDR3 sequences, almost 30% of them present only once. These data also featured in a second study, about T cells of mothers and their children.

The TCR originated in a woman between 40 and 55 years old in good health. The sample was blood. The rearrangement links TRBV20-1 to TRBJ2-7, with 7 bases identical to TRBD2. The CDR3 nucleotides read TGCAGTGCTACCGGACTAGCCTACGAGCAGTACTTC. It codes for CSATGLAYEQYF.